One TCR beta chain is described in this entry. The data were taken from a study of blood T cell repertoires in COVID-19. Study-wide context: T cells, B-cell-depleted T cells, or PBMCs provided the cDNA or gDNA that served as material.

Seattle patients were enrolled while actively infected and followed longitudinally. Libraries were prepared by immunoSEQ multiplex PCR; TCRdb keeps only in-frame clonotypes and omits some of them. The data hold over 200,000 clones, with under 85% observed a single time. Per the germline V gene, CDR1 is SGHNT and CDR2 is YYREEE (reference sequence). The CDR3 is 14 amino acids. V lost 0 bases and J lost 8; bases outside the gene matches: 6. Sequencing was carried out using peripheral blood. V and J are TRBV5-4 and TRBJ1-1, with 8 bases aligning to TRBD1. This receptor was obtained from a woman aged 25-40 years with COVID-19, enrolled during active disease. The CDR3 sequence: CASSLAGTGKEAFF. The DNA for the CDR3 is TGTGCCAGCAGCTTGGCAGGGACAGGTAAAGAAGCTTTCTTT.